One T cell receptor beta chain is described in this entry. The antigen is not known. Combining a sample-barcoded 5' primer with a J-beta primer mix, a second PCR ran for roughly 7 to 12 cycles. Tags on each cDNA molecule came from a template-switch adaptor with 12 random nucleotides. Sequencing yielded, for each sample, at least 3 million paired-end reads carrying CDR3. TCRdb passed the 5' RACE reads through MiXCR, listing each CDR3 protein once. This sample has approximately 700,000 distinct CDR3 sequences, with 32% found just once. This sample is drawn from a study of blood T cells in healthy people across ages. Study-level results: Age showed a roughly linear inverse relationship with TCR beta diversity per million T cells. In long-lived donors, naive CD4+ cell counts and diversity exceeded those of aged donors.

Germline trimming cut 4 bases from V and 2 bases from J; bases unmatched to any gene: 3. The CDR3 loop spans 13 amino acids. Germline V gene sequence: CDR1 SQVTM, CDR2 ANQGSEA. The sample taken for sequencing was blood. This sequence was found in a woman of 80 years or more in good health. This sequence joins TRBV29-1 and TRBJ2-7; 9 bases are a match to TRBD1. The CDR3 sequence is CSVGQGGPYEQYF. CDR3 bases: TGCAGCGTTGGACAGGGGGGCCCCTACGAGCAGTACTTC.